This T cell receptor beta chain was sequenced during a study of vaccination and CD4 T cells after COVID-19. Across the whole study: The cells were exposed to overlapping spike peptides originating from SARS-CoV-2, HCoV-NL63, HCoV-OC43 and HCoV-229E for stimulation. Treatment of control cultures consisted of a CEFX pool, an HIV-1 Nef pool, or no peptide. Findings and limits, study-wide: Median SARS-CoV-2-reactive clonotypes rose from approximately 21 to 38, not significantly.

This clonotype was observed a few times. Antigen: not known. Cultured CD4+ T-cell DNA underwent Oncomine TCR Beta short-read sequencing. Genomic DNA was drawn out of CD4+ T cells grown in culture. MiXCR, run by TCRdb on the PCR reads, gives a single entry per CDR3 protein. The sample shows around 25,000 distinct CDR3 sequences, approximately 28% of them seen only once. Time point indicated: late sampling 161 to 241 days after vaccination in three convalescent patients. Treatment described: approximately 11-day PBMC culture with coronavirus spike peptide pools or control peptides (ViraFEST assay). The CDR3 runs 16 residues.

Sequencing was performed on CD4+ T cells from blood, cultured in vitro, taken about 7 months after SARS-CoV-2 vaccination. The rearrangement joins TRBV21-1 to TRBJ2-1; the D call in the table, TRBD2, was not verified against the DNA. TRBV21-1 is labeled a pseudogene. The sequence was obtained from a human donor who had recovered from COVID-19. The CDR3 here is CASSKVERGSYNEQFF. The CDR3 DNA follows: TGTGCCAGCAGCAAAGTTGAGCGGGGCTCCTACAATGAGCAGTTCTTC.